One T cell receptor beta chain is described in this entry. Its antigen target is currently unknown. No base quality information exists; no much larger clone differs at one position. The source of the sample is a study of OX40 agonist ivuxolimab in advanced cancers. Study-level background: Ivuxolimab was an agonistic, fully human IgG2 monoclonal antibody directed against OX40 (CD134), a costimulatory receptor. The monotherapy dose-escalation portion (N of about 49 patients) of the phase I ivuxolimab trial is reported in the paper. The purpose of peripheral TCRbeta sequencing was to test whether ivuxolimab changed TCR sequence diversity and led to clonal T-cell expansion. A male proportion of around 81% and a mean age of about 60 years, ranging from about 20 to 79, were recorded for the dose-escalation cohort. Intravenous ivuxolimab was administered to patients every 2 weeks at six dose levels: 0.01, 0.1, 0.3, 1.5, 3 and 10 mg/kg. Of the roughly 54 patients in dose escalation, about 20 had hepatocellular carcinoma, around 15 had melanoma, 9 had renal cell carcinoma and 9 had head and neck cancer. Patients were allowed to have had prior anti-PD-1, anti-PD-L1 or anti-CTLA-4 therapy, and around 40% of the dose-escalation patients had previously received checkpoint inhibitors. Partial responses occurred in three dose-escalation patients: two with cutaneous melanoma and one with hepatocellular carcinoma. Study-level results and caveats: In the 0.1-3.0 mg/kg groups, partial responders had among the lowest normalized peripheral clonal expansion, particularly in CD8+ T cells. Low levels of normalized T-cell clonal expansion were also seen in some nonresponding patients. The antigen specificity of the peripheral T cells that underwent clonal expansion was not determined. On average, CD8+ T cells showed more expanded clones than CD4+ T cells after ivuxolimab. At doses from 0.1 to 3.0 mg/kg, clonal expansion was seen in both CD4+ and CD8+ blood T cells between baseline and week 6.

The trial excluded patients who had a history of autoimmune disease or who were on systemic immunosuppression. Peripheral blood for TCR sequencing was drawn from every dose cohort at baseline, at cycle 4 day 1 and at cycle 7 day 1. Samples were obtained from an open-label, multicenter, first-in-human phase I dose-escalation trial of ivuxolimab. The trial enrolled adults with locally advanced or metastatic head and neck squamous cell, hepatocellular, melanoma or renal cell carcinoma. Before TCR sequencing, CD4+ and CD8+ T cells were separately sorted from peripheral blood. For sequencing of the TCRbeta CDR3 region, genomic DNA was extracted from the sorted cells. TCRbeta CDR3 regions were sequenced using the immunoSEQ Assay. TCRdb re-hosts the immuneACCESS table, in-frame sequences only. Its copies lack some clones; in the studies checked, an unresolved V gene accounts for under half of them, and the cause for the rest is not known. The sample yields nearly 25,000 clones; approximately 90% were counted once. 49% of the sample comes from the top ten.

The germline V gene supplies CDR1 SNHLY and CDR2 FYNNEI. Its CDR3 holds 13 amino acids, cysteine through phenylalanine. Solely the CDR3 DNA is kept, with 39 bases framed from the first base. A distance of 11 bases separates the germline ends of V and J, which lose 7 bases and 4 bases respectively. The sample in question was CD4+ or CD8+ T cells sorted from blood, obtained in a trial of the OX40 agonist ivuxolimab. The chain uses TRBV2 and TRBJ2-1; the D gene is perhaps TRBD2, from 6 matching bases. The TCR originated in an adult with an advanced solid tumor such as melanoma, head and neck, liver or kidney cancer. The DNA sequence is given as TGTGCCAGCACCCGCGGGGCTTACAATGAGCAGTTCTTC. Translation gives CASTRGAYNEQFF.